Shown below are 14 T cell receptor beta chains from a single sample sequenced in a study of stem cell transplantation in POMP-related autoinflammatory disease. The assay was immunoSEQ multiplex PCR, and TCRdb's table has in-frame clones only and misses some. The profile shows tens of thousands of clones, roughly 88% of them singletons. The sequences come from CD4+ T cells from PBMCs, collected after stem cell transplantation. These receptors were taken from a human patient with POMP-related autoinflammation and immune dysregulation (PRAID). Some T cells may be the graft donor's.

The chain uses TRBV4-1 and TRBJ1-4; D call uncertain. The germline V gene encodes CDR1 MGHRA and CDR2 YSYEKL. Trimming pared 0 bases from V and 0 bases from J, leaving 11 bases between. The CDR3 length is 17 residues. The CDR3 region is CASSQDLTRSTNEKLFF. The CDR3, as DNA: TGCGCCAGCAGCCAAGATCTTACGCGCTCAACTAATGAAAAACTGTTTTTT.

The rearrangement joins TRBV5-1 to TRBJ2-3; TRBD2 agrees at 9 bases. V trimming: 0 bases; J trimming: 3 bases; junction bases outside the gene matches: 8. There are 17 residues in the CDR3. Germline CDR1 and CDR2: SGHRS and YFSETQ. The CDR3: CASSLEFGGGVTDTQYF. DNA for the CDR3: TGCGCCAGCAGCTTGGAGTTTGGCGGGGGGGTGACAGATACGCAGTATTTT. Combining the CDR3 with reference TRBV5-1 and TRBJ2-3 gives the whole variable domain KAGVTQTPRYLIKTRGQQVTLSCSPISGHRSVSWYQQTPGQGLQFLFEYFSETQRNKGNFPGRFSGRQFSNSRSEMNVSTLELGDSALYLCASSLEFGGGVTDTQYFGPGTRLTVL.

V is TRBV12-3 or TRBV12-4 and J is TRBJ1-5; D is undetermined. Trimming removed 7 bases at V and 2 bases at J, with 9 bases between. The CDR3 covers 13 residues. The CDR3 region is CASTRDGNQPQHF. In nucleotides, the CDR3 is TGTGCCAGCACCCGCGATGGCAATCAGCCCCAGCATTTT.

The rearrangement links TRBV12-3 or TRBV12-4 to TRBJ2-1, with D uncertain. The CDR3 covers 12 residues. Trimming took 7 bases from V and 4 from J, leaving 8 bases between them. The CDR3 here is CASTRSYNEQFF. For the CDR3, the DNA is TGTGCCAGCACCCGATCTTACAATGAGCAGTTCTTC.

The rearrangement links TRBV30 to TRBJ2-4, with 8 bases matching TRBD1. The germline CDR1 and CDR2 sequences are GTSNPN and SVGIG (reference sequence). The length of the CDR3 is 13 residues. V shed 1 base and J 7 bases; nucleotides not matched to a gene: 3. The CDR3 loop is CAWSDRTGNIQYF. DNA for the CDR3: TGTGCCTGGAGTGACCGGACAGGGAACATTCAGTACTTC. Combining the CDR3 with reference TRBV30 and TRBJ2-4 gives the whole variable domain SQTIHQWPATLVQPVGSPLSLECTVEGTSNPNLYWYRQAAGRGLQLLFYSVGIGQISSEVPQNLSASRPQDRQFILSSKKLLLSDSGFYLCAWSDRTGNIQYFGAGTRLSVL.

With respect to this clone: The junction differs from germline at one of its ends, possibly a read error. The chain uses TRBV7-9 and TRBJ2-1; 8 nucleotides match TRBD2. Germline loops: CDR1 SEHNR, CDR2 FQNEAQ (reference sequence). The CDR3 is 13 residues long. The CDR3 sequence: CASSLEFAGGRLF. CDR3 DNA: TGTGCCAGCAGCTTAGAGTTTGCGGGGGGCCGGCTCTTC.

This clone occurred once. The chain carries TRBV7-9 and TRBJ1-4; TRBD1 is a possible D gene (6 bases). Trimming left V 4 bases short and J 8 bases short, with 17 bases between. CDR1 and CDR2 (germline): SEHNR, FQNEAQ (reference sequence). CDR3 length: 15 amino acids. The CDR3 sequence is CASSYGTPLWEKLFF. CDR3 in DNA: TGTGCCAGCAGCTATGGGACACCTCTCTGGGAAAAACTGTTTTTT.

The sample holds one count of this clone. J is TRBJ2-3 and V is TRBV20-1; perhaps TRBD1 as D (6 bases). Germline V gene lookup returns CDR1 DFQATT and CDR2 SNEGSKA (reference sequence). The CDR3 extends over 14 amino acids. V shed 3 bases and J shed 2 bases, with 12 bases lying between them. CDR3 region: CSASHPGATDTQYF. The CDR3 nucleotides are TGCAGTGCTAGTCATCCAGGGGCCACAGATACGCAGTATTTT.

The rearrangement links TRBV30 to TRBJ2-7, with D possibly being TRBD1 (6 bases). The ends were cut back, 1 base at V and 3 bases at J, with 10 bases in the middle. CDR3 length: 13 amino acids. Germline loops: CDR1 GTSNPN, CDR2 SVGIG (reference sequence). CDR3: CAWSADRFYEQYF. Here the CDR3 DNA reads TGTGCCTGGAGTGCCGACAGGTTCTACGAGCAGTACTTC.

V gene TRBV10-1 combines with J gene TRBJ2-4, with D possibly matching TRBD1 (6 bases). The CDR3 runs to 16 residues. Trimming left V 2 bases short and J 1 base short, with 12 bases between. CDR1 is WNHNN, CDR2 SYGVQD, per germline (reference sequence). The CDR3 loop reads CASSEGPTGAKNIQYF. The CDR3 DNA reads TGCGCCAGCAGTGAGGGTCCCACAGGGGCCAAAAACATTCAGTACTTC.

CDR3 bases: TGTGCCAGTAGAACCAGTGGGAGGACCTCCACCGGGGAGCTGTTTTTT. It codes for CASRTSGRTSTGELFF. This chain uses TRBV19 with TRBJ2-2, with D tentatively TRBD2 (6 bases). The CDR3 contains 16 residues. With 6 bases removed from V and 4 bases from J, the gap between germline ends came to 18 bases. In germline, CDR1 is LNHDA, CDR2 SQIVND (reference sequence).

This clone was observed a few times. V and J are TRBV10-3 and TRBJ2-3, with TRBD1 matching 7 bases. CDR3 length: 14 residues. The V gene end was trimmed by 7 bases and the J gene end by 3 bases; junction bases not matched to a gene: 7. Germline V CDR1 and CDR2: ENHRY, SYGVKD. This chain's CDR3 is CAINDRVGTDTQYF. CDR3 in DNA: TGTGCCATCAATGACAGGGTTGGGACAGATACGCAGTATTTT.

This chain uses TRBV28 with TRBJ2-5; no clear D gene. Trimming cost V 7 bases and J 5 bases, with 11 bases left between them. Germline lookup yields CDR1 MDHEN and CDR2 SYDVKM. The CDR3 spans 12 residues. The CDR3 loop is CASNDRIETQYF. CDR3 sequence (DNA): TGTGCCAGCAATGATCGTATTGAGACCCAGTACTTC. The whole variable domain, remainder taken from reference TRBV28 and TRBJ2-5, is DVKVTQSSRYLVKRTGEKVFLECVQDMDHENMFWYRQDPGLGLRLIYFSYDVKMKEKGDIPEGYSVSREKKERFSLILESASTNQTSMYLCASNDRIETQYFGPGTRLLVL.

The genes are TRBV10-2 and TRBJ2-3; D is undetermined. The CDR3 has 12 amino acids. V was trimmed by 3 bases and J by 2 bases, leaving 3 bases between them. Germline V CDR1 and CDR2: WSHSY, SAAADI. Written as DNA, the CDR3 is TGCGCCAGCAGTGACCACACAGATACGCAGTATTTT. Translating gives CASSDHTDTQYF.